What follows are 8 T cell receptor beta chains derived from one specimen sequenced in a study of T cell repertoires in cytomegalovirus infection. TCRdb re-called the reads through MiXCR, storing one row per CDR3 protein. The sample contains 150,000 or so distinct CDR3 sequences, around 30% of which appear only once. These TCRs are of unknown antigen specificity. Source: CD8+ T cells from cultured PBMCs, taken from culture after CMV antigen stimulation. These receptors all stem from a human donor in good health (CMV status not recorded). Some clones in this sample may be carry-over from other donors' samples.

This clonotype came up a few times. V is TRBV7-6 and J is TRBJ1-2, with 7 nucleotides matching TRBD1. The CDR3 extends over 16 amino acids. V gave up 4 bases and J gave up 3 bases; unmatched junction bases: 11. CDR1 SGHVS and CDR2 FNYEAQ come from the germline V gene. The CDR3 loop is CASSSAWAGGDYGYTF. In nucleotides, the CDR3 is TGTGCCAGCAGCTCGGCGTGGGCAGGGGGTGACTATGGCTACACCTTC.

In DNA form, the CDR3 reads TGTGCCAGCAGCGGTACGGGGTGGGAAAACATTCAGTACTTC. It is translated as CASSGTGWENIQYF. The chain carries TRBV5-8 and TRBJ2-4; possibly TRBD2 for D (5 bases). Germline V gives CDR1 SGHTS, CDR2 YDEGEE. This CDR3 contains 14 residues. V lost 4 bases, J lost 5 bases, and 13 bases lay in between.

Worth noting for this clonotype: This may stem from a read error, because a much larger clone lies one nucleotide away. The V call is TRBV27, the J call TRBJ1-6; 8 nucleotides match TRBD1. This CDR3 has 14 residues. CDR1 is MNHEY, CDR2 SMNVEV, per germline (reference sequence). CDR3 in amino acids: CAGSLETGDTTLHF. CDR3 bases: TGTGCCGGCAGTTTGGAGACAGGGGATACCACCCTCCACTTT.

At least ten counts were recorded for this clonotype. The gene calls are TRBV6-1 and TRBJ1-4; no definite D call. The CDR3 is made up of 14 amino acids. The ends were cut back, 2 bases at V and 7 bases at J, with 11 bases in the middle. Germline values: CDR1 MNHNS, CDR2 SASEGT. In DNA, the CDR3 is TGTGCCAGCAGTGAAAACCTTTGGGGTGAAAAACTGTTTTTT. This gives the protein CASSENLWGEKLFF.

This chain connects TRBV15 to TRBJ2-1; D is undetermined. CDR1 and CDR2 from the germline V gene are LNHNV and YYDKDF (reference sequence). V shed 0 bases and J shed 8 bases, with 8 bases lying between them. The CDR3 consists of 13 residues. As DNA, the CDR3 is TGTGCCACCAGCAGAGAAGGGTCGGATGAGCAGTTCTTC. It translates to CATSREGSDEQFF.

A few counts support this clonotype. This chain uses TRBV19 with TRBJ2-7; D remains ambiguous. V lost 1 base and J 0 bases, leaving 10 bases between the germline ends. This CDR3 region has 15 residues. Germline V CDR1 and CDR2: LNHDA, SQIVND (reference sequence). The CDR3 sequence: CASSIGTAYSYEQYF. The CDR3 nucleotides read TGTGCCAGTAGTATAGGGACCGCTTACTCCTACGAGCAGTACTTC. The whole variable domain, remainder taken from reference TRBV19 and TRBJ2-7, is DGGITQSPKYLFRKEGQNVTLSCEQNLNHDAMYWYRQDPGQGLRLIYYSQIVNDFQKGDIAEGYSVSREKKESFPLTVTSAQKNPTAFYLCASSIGTAYSYEQYFGPGTRLTVT.

This clonotype was counted ten times or more. The CDR3, as DNA: TGTGCCAGCAGCCCGCAACGGCAGTCAAGGGAGCTGTTTTTT. Protein product: CASSPQRQSRELFF. The chain employs TRBV4-2 and TRBJ2-2; D unclear. This CDR3 has 14 amino acids. The V gene's germline CDR1 is LGHNA and CDR2 YNFKEQ. Trimming removed 4 bases from V and 9 bases from J, with 15 bases in between.

This chain links TRBV28 with TRBJ2-1, with 11 bases fitting TRBD2. This CDR3 region has 16 residues. Germline V CDR1 and CDR2: MDHEN, SYDVKM. J gave up 5 bases and V 3 bases, and 6 bases lay outside the gene matches. CDR3 DNA: TGTGCCAGCAGTTTGCCACTAGCGGGGGCTCACAATGAGCAGTTCTTC. Amino acids: CASSLPLAGAHNEQFF. Filled out from reference TRBV28 and TRBJ2-1, the complete variable domain reads DVKVTQSSRYLVKRTGEKVFLECVQDMDHENMFWYRQDPGLGLRLIYFSYDVKMKEKGDIPEGYSVSREKKERFSLILESASTNQTSMYLCASSLPLAGAHNEQFFGPGTRLTVL.